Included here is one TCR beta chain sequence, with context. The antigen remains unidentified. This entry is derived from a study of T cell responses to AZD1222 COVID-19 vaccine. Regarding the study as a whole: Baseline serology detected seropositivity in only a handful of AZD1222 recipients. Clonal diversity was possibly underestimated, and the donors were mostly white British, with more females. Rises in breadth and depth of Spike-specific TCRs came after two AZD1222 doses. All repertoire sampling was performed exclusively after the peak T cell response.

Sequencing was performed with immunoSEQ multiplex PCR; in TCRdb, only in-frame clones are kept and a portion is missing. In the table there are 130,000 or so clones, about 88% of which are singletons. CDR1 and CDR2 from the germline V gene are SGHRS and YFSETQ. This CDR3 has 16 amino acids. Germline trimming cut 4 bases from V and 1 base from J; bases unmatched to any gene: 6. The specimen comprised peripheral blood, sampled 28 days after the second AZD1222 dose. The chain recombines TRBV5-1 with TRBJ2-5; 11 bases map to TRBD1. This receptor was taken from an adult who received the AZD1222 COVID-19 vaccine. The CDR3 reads CASSIGQGAVQETQYF. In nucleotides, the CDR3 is TGCGCCAGCAGCATAGGACAGGGGGCGGTCCAAGAGACCCAGTACTTC.